Below, 23 T cell receptor beta chains from the same sample are listed, as sequenced in a study of CD8+CD57+ T cells in acquired aplastic anemia. Genomic DNA constituted the template upon which TCR beta VDJ and CDR3 profiling was performed. TCRdb re-derived calls from the reads in MiXCR, one entry per CDR3 protein. The sample includes over 150,000 distinct CDR3 sequences, 71% of them seen just once. The sequenced patients had an expansion of CD8+CD57+ cells seen by flow cytometry. The specimen was sorted CD4+, CD8+, or CD8+CD57+ T cells (not recorded which) from PBMCs. All receptors derive from a human donor with aplastic anemia.

This clonotype was observed a handful of times. The genes are TRBV4-1 and TRBJ1-1, with 11 bases aligning to TRBD1. The J segment lost 9 bases and the V segment lost 2 bases, leaving 8 bases of the junction unmatched. Germline CDR1 MGHRA, CDR2 YSYEKL. This CDR3 region has 15 residues. CDR3 sequence reads: CASSQLGQGADQAFF. The CDR3 coding sequence is TGCGCCAGCAGCCAACTAGGACAGGGGGCGGATCAAGCTTTCTTT.

With regard to this clonotype: Relative to the germline gene, one junction end is altered; a read error may explain this. This chain uses TRBV7-8 with TRBJ2-7; tentatively, D is TRBD2 (5 bases). This CDR3 is 12 amino acids long. Germline CDR1 and CDR2: SGHVS and FQNEAQ. The CDR3 reads CASTSRPGELYF. CDR3 bases: TGTGCCAGCACCTCGAGGCCCGGGGAGCTGTACTTC. Using reference TRBV7-8 and TRBJ2-7 for the parts outside the CDR3, the full variable domain is GAGVSQSPRYKVAKRGQDVALRCDPISGHVSLFWYQQALGQGPEFLTYFQNEAQLDKSGLPSDRFFAERPEGSVSTLKIQRTQQEDSAVYLCASTSRPGELYFGPGTRLTVT.

This chain links TRBV25-1 with TRBJ2-7; 7 bases fit TRBD2. This CDR3 region has 15 residues. Germline loops: CDR1 MGHDK, CDR2 SYGVNS. Trimming took 3 bases from V and 3 from J; bases not matched to a gene: 8. The CDR3 sequence is CASSDEGLLIYEQYF. CDR3 DNA sequence: TGTGCCAGCAGTGATGAGGGACTACTGATCTACGAGCAGTACTTC.

This chain joins TRBV10-3 and TRBJ2-2, with D perhaps TRBD1 or TRBD2 (5 bases each). The germline gives CDR1 ENHRY, CDR2 SYGVKD. There are 16 residues in the CDR3. The V and J ends lost 6 bases and 0 bases respectively, with 14 bases between them. The CDR3 DNA reads as TGTGCCATCAGACGAAGTGAGGGACCGAACACCGGGGAGCTGTTTTTT. It is translated as CAIRRSEGPNTGELFF.

The chain carries TRBV5-8 and TRBJ1-2; D is ambiguous. The germline V gene has CDR1 SGHTS and CDR2 YDEGEE. V lost 0 bases, J lost 4 bases, and 19 bases lay in between. CDR3 size: 17 residues. CDR3 region: CASSLEGKVWPTYGYTF. The CDR3 bases are TGTGCCAGCAGCTTGGAAGGCAAGGTGTGGCCTACCTATGGCTACACCTTC.

This clonotype was counted a few times. J is TRBJ2-3 and V is TRBV2; D may correspond to TRBD1 or TRBD2 (5 bases each). Germline lookup yields CDR1 SNHLY and CDR2 FYNNEI. This CDR3 spans 15 amino acids. The ends were cut back, 7 bases at V and 0 bases at J, with 14 bases in the middle. The CDR3 DNA is TGTGCCAGCAAGGGACGAGGGGAAAGCACAGATACGCAGTATTTT. It yields the protein CASKGRGESTDTQYF.

The chain uses TRBV9 and TRBJ2-2, with 8 bases matching TRBD2. V lost 4 bases and J lost 6; bases outside the gene matches: 14. The V gene's germline CDR1 is SGDLS and CDR2 YYNGEE. The CDR3 sequence is 17 residues long. CDR3 bases: TGTGCCAGCAGCCCCCACGATGGGACTAGGTACGCCGGGGAGCTGTTTTTT. Translating it yields CASSPHDGTRYAGELFF.

The V and J genes are TRBV6-6 and TRBJ2-7; 9 bases map to TRBD2. The CDR3 runs to 15 residues. Germline V CDR1 and CDR2: MNHNY, SVGAGI (reference sequence). J was trimmed by 1 base and V by 5 bases; bases with no gene match: 6. As DNA, the CDR3 is TGTGCCAGCAGTGCTTATAGCGGGGGTTCCTACGAGCAGTACTTC. Amino acids: CASSAYSGGSYEQYF.

The V call is TRBV29-1, the J call TRBJ2-5; 8 bases agree with TRBD2. V lost 4 bases to trimming and J lost 3 bases; unmatched junction nucleotides: 1. Germline V gene sequence: CDR1 SQVTM, CDR2 ANQGSEA. CDR3 size: 12 residues. CDR3 sequence: CSVVGREETQYF. In nucleotides, the CDR3 is TGCAGCGTTGTCGGGAGGGAAGAGACCCAGTACTTC.

This clonotype is a singleton in its sample. The rearrangement joins TRBV20-1 to TRBJ2-3; 13 positions match TRBD2. The CDR3 runs 16 residues. Germline V gene sequence: CDR1 DFQATT, CDR2 SNEGSKA (reference sequence). The V segment lost 0 bases and the J segment 2 bases; nucleotides outside the gene matches: 2. The CDR3 loop reads CSARDGTSGDTDTQYF. In DNA form, the CDR3 reads TGCAGTGCTAGAGATGGGACTAGCGGGGACACAGATACGCAGTATTTT.

This clonotype has only one observation. The genes are TRBV29-1 and TRBJ1-1; 8 bases line up with TRBD1. This CDR3 spans 14 amino acids. Trimming took 6 bases from V and 0 from J; bases not matched to a gene: 6. CDR1 and CDR2 from the germline V gene are SQVTM and ANQGSEA. The CDR3 loop is CSVRQGRLNTEAFF. The CDR3 DNA reads as TGCAGCGTCCGACAGGGGCGGTTGAACACTGAAGCTTTCTTT.

The count of this clonotype is one. The CDR3 is CASRYRDRVGNGYTF. DNA of the CDR3: TGTGCCAGCAGGTACCGGGACAGGGTCGGCAATGGCTACACCTTC. The V gene is TRBV12-3 or TRBV12-4, the J gene TRBJ1-2; 9 bases align to TRBD1. The length of the CDR3 is 15 residues. With 6 bases clipped from V and 6 bases from J, the junction kept 11 bases outside the gene matches.

This rearrangement joins TRBV6-1 to TRBJ2-5, with 7 bases aligning to TRBD1. There are 14 residues in the CDR3. V dropped 5 bases and J dropped 5; count of bases not matched to a gene: 8. The germline CDR1 and CDR2 sequences are MNHNS and SASEGT. The DNA for the CDR3 is TGTGCCAGCAGTCTAGACAGGGCCCGGGAGACCCAGTACTTC. It encodes CASSLDRARETQYF.

Points on this clonotype: Mismatch with germline at one junction end may stem from a read error. This sequence joins TRBV10-1 and TRBJ1-5; 7 nucleotides align to TRBD1. Looked up from germline, CDR1 is WNHNN and CDR2 is SYGVQD (reference sequence). The CDR3 loop spans 16 amino acids. CDR3 DNA sequence: TGTGCCATCAGTGAGAACAGGGGAATCGGCAATCAGCCCCAGCATTTT. As protein: CAISENRGIGNQPQHF.

This clonotype was counted between two and nine times. The V call is TRBV7-2, the J call TRBJ2-7, with D possibly TRBD2 on 6 matching bases. CDR3 length: 12 residues. The V end was cut by 10 bases, the J end by 6 bases, with 16 bases between. Per the germline V gene, CDR1 is SGHTA and CDR2 is FQGNSA. The CDR3 sequence: CAITGLLGEQYF. The CDR3 DNA is TGTGCCATAACGGGACTCCTGGGCGAGCAGTACTTC.

The chain is built from TRBV20-1 and TRBJ2-7; 10 nucleotides agree with TRBD1. V shed 0 bases and J 4 bases; nucleotides not matched to a gene: 6. This CDR3 region has 15 residues. The V gene's germline CDR1 is DFQATT and CDR2 SNEGSKA (reference sequence). Here the CDR3 DNA reads TGCAGTGCTAGAGATGCGGGACAGGGGTCTTACGAGCAGTACTTC. Amino acid sequence: CSARDAGQGSYEQYF.

V is TRBV19 and J is TRBJ2-7, with 8 bases fitting TRBD1. The CDR3 length is 13 residues. J lost 6 bases, V lost 3 bases, and 4 bases had no gene match. Germline V gives CDR1 LNHDA, CDR2 SQIVND (reference sequence). DNA for the CDR3: TGTGCCAGTAGTATTAGGGACAGGCTCGAGCAGTACTTC. This codes for CASSIRDRLEQYF.

The chain combines TRBV5-1 with TRBJ1-4; TRBD1 is a possible D gene (5 bases). Deletions cut 0 bases from V and 8 bases from J, with 11 bases between. From germline, CDR1 is SGHRS and CDR2 YFSETQ. The length of the CDR3 is 14 residues. As DNA, the CDR3 is TGCGCCAGCAGCTTGGGGGGCGCATTAGAAAAACTGTTTTTT. Its translation is CASSLGGALEKLFF.

This clonotype was found once. The chain links TRBV20-1 to TRBJ1-4, with 10 bases identical to TRBD1. The V segment lost 1 base and the J segment 1 base; nucleotides outside the gene matches: 9. This CDR3 comprises 18 residues. CDR1 is DFQATT and CDR2 is SNEGSKA in the germline V gene (reference sequence). CDR3 nucleotide sequence: TGCAGTGCTAGAGTGAGAGGACAGGGGGAAGGAACTAATGAAAAACTGTTTTTT. The encoded protein is CSARVRGQGEGTNEKLFF.

In DNA, the CDR3 is TGTGCCAGTAGTATAGTTGGCACCGGGGAGCTGTTTTTT. Translated, it gives CASSIVGTGELFF. The gene calls are TRBV19 and TRBJ2-2; D not certain. In germline, CDR1 is LNHDA, CDR2 SQIVND (reference sequence). V dropped 1 base and J dropped 4 bases, with 4 bases sitting between them. This CDR3 has 13 residues.

The V call is TRBV15, the J call TRBJ1-1, with a tentative D call TRBD1 (6 bases). Germline CDR1 reads LNHNV; CDR2 reads YYDKDF (reference sequence). The CDR3 contains 13 residues. V lost 0 bases and J lost 10, with 12 bases in between. The CDR3 reads CATSRDSGARAFF. The CDR3 region has the DNA TGTGCCACCAGCAGAGATTCGGGGGCACGAGCTTTCTTT.

This chain links TRBV7-9 with TRBJ2-4; D might be TRBD2 (6 bases). V was shortened by 5 bases and J by 4 bases, with 15 bases between the two germline ends. This CDR3 is built from 15 residues. From germline, CDR1 is SEHNR and CDR2 FQNEAQ (reference sequence). This CDR3 reads CASSPGSGRKNIQYF. Written as DNA, the CDR3 is TGTGCCAGCAGCCCCGGCTCCGGGAGAAAAAACATTCAGTACTTC.

The chain recombines TRBV7-9 with TRBJ1-2; D is ambiguous. Trimming left V 2 bases short and J 14 bases short, with 15 bases between. The germline CDR1 and CDR2 sequences are SEHNR and FQNEAQ (reference sequence). This CDR3 spans 12 amino acids. The CDR3 sequence: CASSLYLGSSTF. CDR3 coding DNA: TGTGCCAGCAGCTTATATCTCGGCAGCTCAACCTTC.